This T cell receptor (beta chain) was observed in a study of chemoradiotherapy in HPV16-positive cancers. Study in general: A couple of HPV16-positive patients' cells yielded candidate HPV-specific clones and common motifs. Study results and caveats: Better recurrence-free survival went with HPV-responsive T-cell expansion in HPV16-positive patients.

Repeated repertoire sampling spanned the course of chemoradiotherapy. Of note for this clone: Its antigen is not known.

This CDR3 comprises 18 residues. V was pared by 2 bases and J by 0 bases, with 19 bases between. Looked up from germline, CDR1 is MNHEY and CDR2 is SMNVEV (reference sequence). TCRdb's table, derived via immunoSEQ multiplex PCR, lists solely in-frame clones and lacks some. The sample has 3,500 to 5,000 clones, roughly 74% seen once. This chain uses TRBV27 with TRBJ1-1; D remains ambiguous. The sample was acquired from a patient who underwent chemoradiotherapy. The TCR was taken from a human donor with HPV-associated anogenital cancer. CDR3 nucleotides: TGTGCCAGCAGTTTAACGTTCTGGGCAGGCAGGATGAACACTGAAGCTTTCTTT. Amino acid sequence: CASSLTFWAGRMNTEAFF.